This entry describes one T cell receptor (beta chain). The target antigen is unknown. Clones were read by immunoSEQ multiplex PCR, and TCRdb kept only the in-frame ones, dropping some. Among approximately 76,000 clones, roughly 85% were seen once, and the ten largest hold approximately 0.61%. The data originate from a study of OX40 agonist ivuxolimab in advanced cancers. General study results and limits: Normalized expansion of T-cell clones was also low for some nonresponders. Expanded clones were, on average, more numerous in CD8+ T cells than in CD4+. No antigen was identified for the clonally expanded peripheral T cells.

This receptor was taken from an adult with an advanced solid tumor such as melanoma, head and neck, liver or kidney cancer. This specimen consisted of CD4+ or CD8+ T cells sorted from blood, obtained in a trial of the OX40 agonist ivuxolimab.

CDR3 coding DNA: TGTGCCAGCAGCTCTAACTCAGGGAACCAAGAGACCCAGTACTTC. Translated: CASSSNSGNQETQYF. The chain links TRBV9 to TRBJ2-5, with D perhaps matching TRBD1 (5 bases). V was clipped by 4 bases and J by 0 bases, with 13 bases between them. CDR3 length: 15 amino acids. CDR1 is SGDLS and CDR2 is YYNGEE in the germline V gene.